Shown below are 27 T cell receptor beta chains from a single sample sequenced in a study of CD8 T cells in Susac syndrome. The RNA input was roughly 0.45 to 1 ug, and it was reverse transcribed with random hexamers. TCRdb itself ran the immunoSEQ multiplex PCR reads through MiXCR, one entry per CDR3 protein. The sample holds about 300,000 distinct CDR3 sequences, over 75% seen once. The sample consisted of CD8+ T cells from PBMCs. The receptors shown here come from a human donor with multiple sclerosis.

This chain joins TRBV27 and TRBJ2-7, with 9 bases that match TRBD1. CDR1 is MNHEY and CDR2 is SMNVEV in the germline V gene (reference sequence). Trimming cost V 4 bases and J 1 base; bases outside gene matches: 5. The CDR3 contains 15 residues. This CDR3 is CASSSTGGTSYEQYF. CDR3 in DNA: TGTGCCAGCAGTTCCACAGGGGGCACATCCTACGAGCAGTACTTC.

This clonotype showed up just once. V gene TRBV27 combines with J gene TRBJ1-2; tentative D call: TRBD1 (6 bases). The CDR3 runs 14 residues. Trimming removed 3 bases at V and 4 bases at J, with 12 bases between. Germline values: CDR1 MNHEY, CDR2 SMNVEV (reference sequence). The CDR3 nucleotides are TGTGCCAGCAGTTTGGGGGGCGAGGGCTATGGCTACACCTTC. It specifies CASSLGGEGYGYTF.

The CDR3 protein is CSVESGQGIYF. The DNA of the CDR3 is TGCAGCGTTGAATCCGGACAGGGTATCTACTTC. This chain uses TRBV29-1 with TRBJ2-7, with 8 bases aligning to TRBD1. With V trimmed by 2 bases and J by 13 bases, 7 bases remained unmatched. Germline values: CDR1 SQVTM, CDR2 ANQGSEA. This CDR3 is built from 11 residues.

This clonotype was observed a few times. The gene calls are TRBV28 and TRBJ2-7; D not certain. Trimming left V 3 bases short and J 2 bases short, with 8 bases between. CDR1 is MDHEN and CDR2 is SYDVKM in the germline V gene. The CDR3 extends over 13 amino acids. CDR3 region: CASSLGRPYEQYF. CDR3 DNA: TGTGCCAGCAGTTTGGGCAGACCCTACGAGCAGTACTTC. Looking up the rest from reference TRBV28 and TRBJ2-7 gives the full variable domain: DVKVTQSSRYLVKRTGEKVFLECVQDMDHENMFWYRQDPGLGLRLIYFSYDVKMKEKGDIPEGYSVSREKKERFSLILESASTNQTSMYLCASSLGRPYEQYFGPGTRLTVT.

The genes are TRBV18 and TRBJ2-5; D gene ambiguous. Germline CDR1 KGHSH, CDR2 LQKENI. The germline V and J ends were trimmed by 3 bases and 4 bases, with 15 bases remaining between them. The CDR3 sequence is 15 residues long. CDR3 region: CASSPEVGSGETQYF. The DNA for the CDR3 is TGTGCCAGCTCACCCGAGGTAGGGTCAGGAGAGACCCAGTACTTC. Using reference TRBV18 and TRBJ2-5 for the parts outside the CDR3, the full variable domain is NAGVMQNPRHLVRRRGQEARLRCSPMKGHSHVYWYRQLPEEGLKFMVYLQKENIIDESGMPKERFSAEFPKEGPSILRIQQVVRGDSAAYFCASSPEVGSGETQYFGPGTRLLVL.

This sequence joins TRBV19 and TRBJ2-2; TRBD1 matches at 8 bases. The germline CDR1 and CDR2 sequences are LNHDA and SQIVND (reference sequence). J lost 4 bases, V lost 5 bases, and 3 bases had no gene match. CDR3 size: 14 residues. DNA of the CDR3: TGTGCCAGTAGTGAAGACAGGGGCACCGGGGAGCTGTTTTTT. Translating it yields CASSEDRGTGELFF.

The chain uses TRBV5-5 and TRBJ2-5; perhaps TRBD2 as D (5 bases). V lost 7 bases and J 2 bases, leaving 18 bases between the germline ends. CDR3 length: 15 amino acids. Germline V gene data show CDR1 as SGHKS and CDR2 as YYEKEE (reference sequence). The CDR3 reads CASRPLANLQETQYF. CDR3 in DNA: TGTGCCAGCCGCCCTTTAGCGAACCTTCAAGAGACCCAGTACTTC.

The chain has TRBV9 and TRBJ2-5; D remains ambiguous. The CDR3 length is 12 residues. Trimming shortened V by 3 bases and J by 2 bases, and 5 bases separated the two germline ends. The germline V gene encodes CDR1 SGDLS and CDR2 YYNGEE. In DNA, the CDR3 is TGTGCCAGCAGCGAAGAGCAAGAGACCCAGTACTTC. Encoded protein: CASSEEQETQYF.

The rearrangement joins TRBV29-1 to TRBJ2-2; 12 positions match TRBD2. Per the germline V gene, CDR1 is SQVTM and CDR2 is ANQGSEA. The CDR3 spans 15 residues. V gave up 2 bases and J gave up 4 bases; unmatched junction bases: 2. CDR3 sequence (DNA): TGCAGCGTTGAAAGACTAGCGGGAGTCACCGGGGAGCTGTTTTTT. This gives the protein CSVERLAGVTGELFF.

This clonotype occurred once. The chain joins TRBV7-9 to TRBJ2-3; 7 bases map to TRBD2. The germline V gene encodes CDR1 SEHNR and CDR2 FQNEAQ (reference sequence). V lost 5 bases and J lost 10; bases outside the gene matches: 9. The length of the CDR3 is 13 residues. The CDR3 loop is CASSVGRGTPQYF. CDR3 sequence (DNA): TGTGCCAGCAGCGTTGGGAGGGGTACCCCGCAGTATTTT.

The chain recombines TRBV12-3 or TRBV12-4 with TRBJ2-6; 8 nucleotides agree with TRBD1. The CDR3 extends over 19 amino acids. V was pared by 7 bases and J by 1 base, with 15 bases of the junction left unmatched. CDR3 sequence (DNA): TGTGCCAGCACCCTCTCCACCGGGACAGGCCGTTCTGGGGCCAACGTCCTGACTTTC. Translation gives CASTLSTGTGRSGANVLTF.

The chain joins TRBV11-2 to TRBJ2-7; maybe TRBD2 (6 bases). Per germline, CDR1 SGHAT and CDR2 FQNNGV. Trimming removed 0 bases at V and 3 bases at J, with 12 bases between. The CDR3 has 15 amino acids. The CDR3 region has the DNA TGTGCCAGCAGCTTAGAAGCGGGTCTGGTCTACGAGCAGTACTTC. This encodes CASSLEAGLVYEQYF.

CDR3 DNA: TGTGCCAGCAGCGTAGATGGAGAATACGAGCAGTACTTC. Its translation is CASSVDGEYEQYF. The genes are TRBV9 and TRBJ2-7, with D unclear. CDR1 and CDR2 (germline): SGDLS, YYNGEE. The V end was cut by 0 bases, the J end by 4 bases, with 8 bases between. This CDR3 has 13 amino acids.

This clonotype was seen a few times. The chain has TRBV7-2 and TRBJ2-3, with 7 positions matching TRBD2. Trimming at V came to 4 bases and at J to 6 bases, leaving 13 bases not matched to a gene. Germline V gene data show CDR1 as SGHTA and CDR2 as FQGNSA. The CDR3 contains 16 residues. The CDR3 loop is CASSSLGEGFWDTQYF. DNA of the CDR3: TGTGCCAGCAGCTCCCTCGGGGAGGGTTTTTGGGATACGCAGTATTTT.

This chain uses TRBV29-1 with TRBJ1-3; D not resolved. V lost 7 bases to trimming and J lost 0 bases, with 16 bases between them. CDR3 length: 15 amino acids. Germline V gene sequence: CDR1 SQVTM, CDR2 ANQGSEA. This chain's CDR3 is CSAVGRSISGNTIYF. In DNA, the CDR3 is TGCAGCGCCGTAGGCAGGTCCATCTCTGGAAACACCATATATTTT.

The gene calls are TRBV29-1 and TRBJ2-5; possible D gene TRBD1, 6 bases. The length of the CDR3 is 13 residues. From germline, CDR1 is SQVTM and CDR2 ANQGSEA. V lost 1 base and J lost 5, with 11 bases in between. The CDR3 DNA sequence: TGCAGCGTTGAAGGGGGGCAGGCGGAGACCCAGTACTTC. This sequence encodes CSVEGGQAETQYF.

The rearrangement uses TRBV20-1 and TRBJ2-7, with D perhaps being TRBD1 or TRBD2 (5 bases each). The CDR3 is 14 amino acids. CDR1 and CDR2 from the germline V gene are DFQATT and SNEGSKA (reference sequence). V shed 0 bases and J shed 3 bases, with 12 bases lying between them. CDR3: CSARDGGFIYEQYF. The CDR3 DNA sequence: TGCAGTGCTAGAGATGGGGGATTCATCTACGAGCAGTACTTC.

The chain combines TRBV29-1 with TRBJ2-1, with D perhaps TRBD1 or TRBD2 (5 bases each). Looked up from germline, CDR1 is SQVTM and CDR2 is ANQGSEA. There are 16 residues in the CDR3. Trimming shortened V by 0 bases and J by 4 bases, and 16 bases separated the two germline ends. CDR3 coding DNA: TGCAGCGTTGAAGATCAGTGGGACGGCCTTTACAATGAGCAGTTCTTC. Its translation: CSVEDQWDGLYNEQFF.

This chain links TRBV29-1 with TRBJ2-7; D gene unclear. The CDR3 is 11 residues long. Per the germline V gene, CDR1 is SQVTM and CDR2 is ANQGSEA. Deletions cut 6 bases from V and 2 bases from J, with 8 bases between. CDR3 sequence: CSVFRAYEQYF. CDR3 in DNA: TGCAGCGTGTTTCGGGCCTACGAGCAGTACTTC.

The chain joins TRBV6-2 or TRBV6-3 to TRBJ2-5; D is undetermined. V was cut by 6 bases and J by 4 bases, with 6 bases left in between. The CDR3 has 11 amino acids. Germline V gene lookup returns CDR1 MNHEY and CDR2 SVGEGT. CDR3: CASRDRETQYF. CDR3 in DNA: TGTGCCAGCAGAGATCGAGAGACCCAGTACTTC.

A remark on this clonotype: One end of the junction does not line up with germline, which may come from a read error. The CDR3 here is CASREGTGMGEQYF. The CDR3 DNA follows: TGTGCCAGCAGAGAAGGGACGGGAATGGGGGAGCAGTACTTC. The chain employs TRBV2 and TRBJ2-7; either TRBD1 or TRBD2 may fit D (5 bases each). The germline gives CDR1 SNHLY, CDR2 FYNNEI. CDR3 length: 14 amino acids.

The chain couples TRBV12-3 or TRBV12-4 to TRBJ2-7; tentative D call: TRBD1 (6 bases). V was trimmed by 0 bases and J by 9 bases, leaving 21 bases between them. The CDR3 covers 16 residues. The CDR3 DNA reads TGTGCCAGCAGTTTAGCGGGGGCAGGCTCGCGGGTACGGCAGTACTTC. Its translation: CASSLAGAGSRVRQYF.

J is TRBJ2-5 and V is TRBV3-1; 8 positions agree with TRBD2. The trim removed 0 bases at V and 3 bases at J, leaving 12 bases unmatched. Germline CDR1 is LGHDT and CDR2 is YNNKEL (reference sequence). CDR3 length equals 18 residues. The CDR3 bases are TGTGCCAGCAGCCAAGATGGCCTTGGAATAGCGGGAAAAGAGACCCAGTACTTC. Residues: CASSQDGLGIAGKETQYF.

V and J are TRBV2 and TRBJ2-7, with 7 bases matching TRBD1. J gave up 3 bases and V 4 bases, and 9 bases lay outside the gene matches. In germline, CDR1 is SNHLY, CDR2 FYNNEI. The CDR3 runs to 15 residues. The CDR3 spells CASSVSAGGIYEQYF. In nucleotides, the CDR3 is TGTGCCAGCAGTGTTTCGGCAGGGGGTATCTACGAGCAGTACTTC.

The genes are TRBV29-1 and TRBJ2-3, with D perhaps matching TRBD1 (7 bases). CDR1 is SQVTM and CDR2 is ANQGSEA in the germline V gene. The CDR3 runs to 13 residues. V dropped 8 bases and J dropped 2 bases, with 14 bases sitting between them. The CDR3 bases are TGCAGCTTTCGGGGGACAGCCACAGATACGCAGTATTTT. This codes for CSFRGTATDTQYF.

V and J are TRBV9 and TRBJ2-3; 9 bases fit TRBD2. The CDR3 runs to 15 residues. Unmatched junction bases numbered 6, after V lost 0 bases and J lost 7 bases. CDR1 and CDR2 (germline): SGDLS, YYNGEE. CDR3 sequence reads: CASSVGRSSGNTQYF. CDR3 sequence (DNA): TGTGCCAGCAGCGTAGGACGGTCTAGCGGGAATACGCAGTATTTT.

This rearrangement joins TRBV7-9 to TRBJ2-1; maybe TRBD1 (6 bases). In germline, CDR1 is SEHNR, CDR2 FQNEAQ (reference sequence). The CDR3 is made up of 13 amino acids. Trimming pared 8 bases from V and 3 bases from J, leaving 11 bases between. CDR3 nucleotide sequence: TGTGCCAGCGAGGGGGTCGGCTACAATGAGCAGTTCTTC. The encoded protein is CASEGVGYNEQFF.